This T cell receptor beta chain is drawn from a study of tumor-infiltrating lymphocytes in oesophageal squamous cell carcinoma. CDR1 is SGHTA and CDR2 is FQGTGA in the germline V gene. The length of the CDR3 is 16 residues. TCRdb re-derived calls from the PCR reads in MiXCR, one entry per CDR3 protein. The sample includes under 15,000 distinct CDR3 sequences, around 56% of them seen just once. Only a few counts were recorded for this clonotype. The receptor comes from a female donor with esophageal squamous cell carcinoma. The chain is built from TRBV7-3 and TRBJ2-6; 13 bases line up with TRBD2. The DNA end is more similar to TRBJ2-1, so the J call may be wrong. Input material: esophageal tumor tissue. As DNA, the CDR3 is TGTGCCAGCAGCTTAATCGGACTAGCGGGAGCCAATGAGCAGTTCTTC. Residues: CASSLIGLAGANEQFF.